The 19 T cell receptor beta chains below all came from one sample that was sequenced in a study of cytomegalovirus exposure and HLA in healthy donors. The primer mix had 60 Vbeta and 13 Jbeta primers. Assay used: immunoSEQ multiplex PCR; TCRdb lists only in-frame clones, some missing. Among about 62,000 clones listed, roughly 75% were seen once. The material sequenced was PBMCs. The receptors derive from a woman in her twenties or thirties in good health and CMV-seronegative.

CDR3 in amino acids: CASGLTSGRAGTQYF. The CDR3 nucleotides read TGTGCTAGTGGTTTGACTAGCGGGAGGGCAGGTACGCAGTATTTT. The chain is built from TRBV12-5 and TRBJ2-3; TRBD2 aligns across 13 bases. The V gene end was trimmed by 2 bases and the J gene end by 8 bases; junction bases not matched to a gene: 4. Germline CDR1 reads LGHNT; CDR2 reads FRNRAP. The CDR3 extends over 15 amino acids.

This clone was recorded a few times. The chain uses TRBV10-3 and TRBJ1-1; D perhaps matches TRBD1 (5 bases). V lost 0 bases to trimming and J lost 11 bases, with 10 bases between them. Germline V gene lookup returns CDR1 ENHRY and CDR2 SYGVKD. CDR3 size: 12 residues. The CDR3 sequence: CAISESGGEAFF. The CDR3 DNA follows: TGTGCCATCAGTGAGTCGGGGGGTGAGGCTTTCTTT.

The V gene is TRBV6-5, the J gene TRBJ2-7; possibly TRBD1 for D (6 bases). V was cut by 2 bases and J by 2 bases, with 16 bases left in between. The CDR3 length is 16 residues. CDR1 and CDR2 from the germline V gene are MNHEY and SVGAGI. The CDR3 loop reads CASSYGSYRATYEQYF. In DNA form, the CDR3 reads TGTGCCAGCAGTTACGGCTCCTACAGGGCCACCTACGAGCAGTACTTC.

This clone was recorded once. Different DNA sequences within this sample yield the same CDR3. The V gene is TRBV4-3, the J gene TRBJ1-4, with 11 bases lining up with TRBD1. The CDR3 consists of 18 residues. V shed 2 bases and J 4 bases; nucleotides not matched to a gene: 9. Germline values: CDR1 LGHNA, CDR2 YSLEER. The CDR3 coding sequence is TGCGCCAGCAGCCAAAATCCCGGGACAGGGGGTGGTAATGAAAAACTGTTTTTT. Translation gives CASSQNPGTGGGNEKLFF.

V gene TRBV18 combines with J gene TRBJ2-7; D gene ambiguous. CDR1 is KGHSH and CDR2 is LQKENI in the germline V gene. The CDR3 has 13 amino acids. The V gene lost 3 bases and the J gene lost 2 bases, with 8 bases spanning the gap. CDR3 nucleotide sequence: TGTGCCAGCTCACCCACAGCAACCTACGAGCAGTACGTC. This sequence encodes CASSPTATYEQYV.

The J gene is TRBJ1-2, the V gene TRBV6-1; D is ambiguous. V lost 4 bases and J 0 bases, leaving 6 bases between the germline ends. CDR1 is MNHNS, CDR2 SASEGT, per germline. The CDR3 totals 13 residues. The CDR3 spells CASSVGANYGYTF. The CDR3 coding sequence is TGTGCCAGCAGTGTAGGAGCTAACTATGGCTACACCTTC.

This clone was seen more than once but under ten times. The chain couples TRBV29-1 to TRBJ1-1; no firm D call. The germline V and J ends were trimmed by 4 bases and 4 bases, with 10 bases remaining between them. This CDR3 region has 12 residues. Germline V gene sequence: CDR1 SQVTM, CDR2 ANQGSEA. The CDR3 region has the DNA TGCAGCGTTGGTCCCGCGGCCACTGAAGCTTTCTTT. This codes for CSVGPAATEAFF.

Regarding this clone: At one of its ends the junction is not consistent with the germline gene, which may arise from a read error. The rearrangement links TRBV7-2 to TRBJ2-5; maybe TRBD2 (6 bases). The CDR3 totals 13 residues. CDR1 SGHTA and CDR2 FQGNSA come from the germline V gene. CDR3 region: CASSFGIRETQYF. CDR3 in DNA: TGTGCCAGCAGCTTTGGAATTCGGGAGACTCAGTACTTC.

This chain connects TRBV29-1 to TRBJ2-1, with 13 bases matching TRBD2. With 7 bases clipped from V and 7 bases from J, the junction kept 4 bases outside the gene matches. CDR1 is SQVTM and CDR2 is ANQGSEA in the germline V gene. This CDR3 has 13 amino acids. CDR3 residues: CSAGLAGENEQFF. The CDR3 coding sequence is TGCAGCGCTGGACTAGCGGGAGAGAATGAGCAGTTCTTC.

V gene TRBV11-2 combines with J gene TRBJ2-1, with 8 bases identical to TRBD2. Germline values: CDR1 SGHAT, CDR2 FQNNGV. This CDR3 is 17 amino acids long. V lost 2 bases and J lost 0; bases outside the gene matches: 6. The CDR3 DNA sequence: TGTGCCAGCAGCTTACCTAGCGGGCTCAGCTCCTACAATGAGCAGTTCTTC. Amino acid sequence: CASSLPSGLSSYNEQFF.

This chain joins TRBV19 and TRBJ2-7; tentative D call: TRBD2 (6 bases). The length of the CDR3 is 14 residues. Germline V CDR1 and CDR2: LNHDA, SQIVND (reference sequence). V dropped 8 bases and J dropped 1 base, with 15 bases sitting between them. The DNA for the CDR3 is TGTGCCAGTTCGACTAGACCGCTATCCTACGAGCAGTACGTC. Its protein product is CASSTRPLSYEQYV.

The chain is built from TRBV25-1 and TRBJ1-4; 7 bases fit TRBD1. The germline gives CDR1 MGHDK, CDR2 SYGVNS. V dropped 4 bases and J dropped 8; count of bases not matched to a gene: 10. CDR3 size: 15 residues. CDR3 DNA: TGTGCCAGCAGTGGCTGGGACAGCTTTGAGGAAAAACTGTTTTTT. Translating it yields CASSGWDSFEEKLFF.

This clone occurred a few times. The chain combines TRBV28 with TRBJ1-1; unclear D gene. The CDR3 is made up of 12 amino acids. V dropped 3 bases and J dropped 2 bases, with 4 bases sitting between them. Germline CDR1 is MDHEN and CDR2 is SYDVKM. CDR3 in amino acids: CASSFLNTEAFF. The CDR3 nucleotides are TGTGCCAGCAGTTTTTTAAACACTGAAGCTTTCTTT.

J is TRBJ2-1 and V is TRBV7-9, with TRBD2 matching over 11 bases. There are 17 residues in the CDR3. Germline CDR1 and CDR2: SEHNR and FQNEAQ (reference sequence). After removal of 5 bases from V and 4 bases from J, the junction contained 10 bases not matched to a gene. The CDR3 sequence: CASSDLLAGDKYNEQFF. CDR3 DNA: TGTGCCAGCAGCGACCTACTAGCGGGAGATAAGTACAATGAGCAGTTCTTC. Together with reference TRBV7-9 and TRBJ2-1, the CDR3 gives the full variable domain: DTGVSQNPRHKITKRGQNVTFRCDPISEHNRLYWYRQTLGQGPEFLTYFQNEAQLEKSRLLSDRFSAERPKGSFSTLEIQRTEQGDSAMYLCASSDLLAGDKYNEQFFGPGTRLTVL.

This clone was seen just once. The rearrangement uses TRBV9 and TRBJ1-3, with a tentative D call TRBD1 (5 bases). CDR3 length: 17 amino acids. Per germline, CDR1 SGDLS and CDR2 YYNGEE. V dropped 0 bases and J dropped 0 bases, with 13 bases sitting between them. CDR3 coding DNA: TGTGCCAGCAGCGTAGGCGGGACTCCCCGCTCTGGAAACACCATATATTTT. Its translation: CASSVGGTPRSGNTIYF.

The rearrangement uses TRBV21-1 and TRBJ1-1; TRBD1 was called by the table and not checked on the DNA. TRBV21-1 is assigned pseudogene status. CDR3 size: 19 residues. The CDR3 loop is CASSKEGTQGRKTDTEAFF. Here the CDR3 DNA reads TGTGCCAGCAGCAAAGAGGGTACACAGGGAAGGAAGACGGACACTGAAGCTTTCTTT.

The genes are TRBV14 and TRBJ2-1; a possible D gene is TRBD1 (6 bases). V shed 4 bases and J shed 4 bases, with 14 bases lying between them. The germline CDR1 and CDR2 sequences are SGHDN and FVKESK. CDR3 size: 15 residues. The CDR3 is CASSRDRTVYNEQFF. The CDR3 DNA reads as TGTGCCAGCAGCCGTGACAGGACAGTATACAATGAGCAGTTCTTC.

This clone occurred once. The chain recombines TRBV7-9 with TRBJ1-1, with no clear D. Germline CDR1 is SEHNR and CDR2 is FQNEAQ (reference sequence). The CDR3 is 16 amino acids. Deletions cut 1 base from V and 6 bases from J, with 18 bases between. In DNA form, the CDR3 reads TGTGCCAGCAGCTTAGGTACAACCGAAGGGAGCGCTGAAGCTTTCTTT. Encoded protein: CASSLGTTEGSAEAFF. Full variable domain (outside the CDR3, taken from reference TRBV7-9 and TRBJ1-1): DTGVSQNPRHKITKRGQNVTFRCDPISEHNRLYWYRQTLGQGPEFLTYFQNEAQLEKSRLLSDRFSAERPKGSFSTLEIQRTEQGDSAMYLCASSLGTTEGSAEAFFGQGTRLTVV.

The chain recombines TRBV2 with TRBJ2-1, with 10 bases lining up with TRBD2. This CDR3 contains 17 residues. V trimming: 8 bases; J trimming: 0 bases; junction bases outside the gene matches: 10. From germline, CDR1 is SNHLY and CDR2 FYNNEI. CDR3 DNA sequence: TGTGCCAGCTGTTCCAGCGGGAGGGCCAACTCCTACAATGAGCAGTTCTTC. Protein product: CASCSSGRANSYNEQFF.